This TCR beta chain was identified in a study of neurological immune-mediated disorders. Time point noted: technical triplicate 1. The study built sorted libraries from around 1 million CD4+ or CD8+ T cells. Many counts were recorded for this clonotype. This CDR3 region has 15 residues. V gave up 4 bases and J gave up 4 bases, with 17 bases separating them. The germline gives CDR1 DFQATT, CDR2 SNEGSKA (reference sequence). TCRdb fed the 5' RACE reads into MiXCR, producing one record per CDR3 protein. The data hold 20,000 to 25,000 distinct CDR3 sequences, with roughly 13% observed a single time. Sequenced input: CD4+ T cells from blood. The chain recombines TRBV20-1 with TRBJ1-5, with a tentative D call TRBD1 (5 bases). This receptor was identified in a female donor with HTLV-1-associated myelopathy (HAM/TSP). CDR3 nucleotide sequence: TGCAGTGCTAAAAGGGCTCAGGGTGAGAATCAGCCCCAGCATTTT. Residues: CSAKRAQGENQPQHF.